Sequencing of this T cell receptor beta chain was carried out in a study of blood T cell repertoires in COVID-19. Study-level background: In each case, the material was cDNA or gDNA derived from T cells, B-cell-depleted T cells, or PBMCs.

The study drew participants aged about 18 to 95 years from under 30 US areas. Researchers sorted participants into cohorts using their self-reported clinical history. Germline CDR1 SGHTA, CDR2 FQGNSA. V lost 1 base to trimming and J lost 8 bases; unmatched junction nucleotides: 10. This CDR3 spans 15 amino acids. In the original processing: Estimated nucleated cell counts came from reference gene primer amplification. Method: immunoSEQ multiplex PCR; TCRdb's copy keeps in-frame clones and lacks some. That table furnishes V, J and clone size, whereas the DNA furnished D and trimming. The sample carries 300,000 to 450,000 clones, roughly 90% recorded once.

Input material: PBMCs or T cells enriched from blood (not recorded which). This chain uses TRBV7-2 with TRBJ1-2; 7 positions agree with TRBD1. The source is a woman in her twenties or thirties who had recovered from COVID-19. CDR3 nucleotide sequence: TGTGCCAGCAGCTTAGGAACAGGGACAGTACAAGGCTACACCTTC. Protein product: CASSLGTGTVQGYTF.